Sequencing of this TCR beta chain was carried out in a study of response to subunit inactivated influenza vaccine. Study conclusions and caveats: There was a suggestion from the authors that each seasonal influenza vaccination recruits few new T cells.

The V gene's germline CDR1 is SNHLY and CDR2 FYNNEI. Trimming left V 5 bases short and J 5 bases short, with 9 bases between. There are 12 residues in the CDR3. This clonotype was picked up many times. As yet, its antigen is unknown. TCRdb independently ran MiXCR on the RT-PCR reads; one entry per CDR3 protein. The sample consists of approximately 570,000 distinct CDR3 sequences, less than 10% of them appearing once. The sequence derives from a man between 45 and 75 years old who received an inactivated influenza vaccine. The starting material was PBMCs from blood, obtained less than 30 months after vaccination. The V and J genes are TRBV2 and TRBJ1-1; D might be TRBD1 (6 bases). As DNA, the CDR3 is TGTGCCAGCAGTTTCACAGGGACTGAAGCTTTCTTT. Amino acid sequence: CASSFTGTEAFF.